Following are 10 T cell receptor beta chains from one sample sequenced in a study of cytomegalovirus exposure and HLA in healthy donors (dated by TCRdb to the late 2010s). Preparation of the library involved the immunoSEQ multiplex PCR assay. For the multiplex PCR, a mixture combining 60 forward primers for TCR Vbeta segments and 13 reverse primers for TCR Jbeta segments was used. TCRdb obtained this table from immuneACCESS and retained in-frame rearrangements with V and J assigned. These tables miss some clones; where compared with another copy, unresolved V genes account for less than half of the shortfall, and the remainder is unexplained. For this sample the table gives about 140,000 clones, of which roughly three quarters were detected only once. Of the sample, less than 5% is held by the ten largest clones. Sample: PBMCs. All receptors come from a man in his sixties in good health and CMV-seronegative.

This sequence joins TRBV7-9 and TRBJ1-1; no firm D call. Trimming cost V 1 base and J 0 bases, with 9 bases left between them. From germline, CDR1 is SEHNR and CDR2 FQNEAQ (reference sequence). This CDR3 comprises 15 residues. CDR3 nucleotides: TGTGCCAGCAGCTTAGTAACGGGGATGAACACTGAAGCTTTCTTT. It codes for CASSLVTGMNTEAFF.

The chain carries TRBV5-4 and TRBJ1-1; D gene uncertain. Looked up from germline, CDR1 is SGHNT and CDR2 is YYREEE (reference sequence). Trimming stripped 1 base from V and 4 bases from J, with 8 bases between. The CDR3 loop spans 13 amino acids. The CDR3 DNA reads TGTGCCAGCAGCTTGCCAGCGGGCACTGAAGCTTTCTTT. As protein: CASSLPAGTEAFF.

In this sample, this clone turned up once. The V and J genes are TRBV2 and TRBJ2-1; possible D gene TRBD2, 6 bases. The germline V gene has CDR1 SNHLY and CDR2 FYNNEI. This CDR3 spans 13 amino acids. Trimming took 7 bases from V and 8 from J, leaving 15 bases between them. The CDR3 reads CASTPGLRDEQFF. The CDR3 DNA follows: TGTGCCAGCACCCCGGGACTTAGGGATGAGCAGTTCTTC.

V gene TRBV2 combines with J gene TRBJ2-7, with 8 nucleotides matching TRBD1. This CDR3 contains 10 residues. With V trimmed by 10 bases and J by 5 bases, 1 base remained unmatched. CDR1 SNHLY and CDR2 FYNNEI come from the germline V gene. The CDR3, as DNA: TGTGCCATACAGGGGGACGAGCAGTACTTC. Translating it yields CAIQGDEQYF.

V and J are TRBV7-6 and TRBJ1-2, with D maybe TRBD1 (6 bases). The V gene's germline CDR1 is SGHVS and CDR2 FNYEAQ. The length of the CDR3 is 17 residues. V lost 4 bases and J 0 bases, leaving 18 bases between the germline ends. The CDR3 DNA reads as TGTGCCAGCAGCTCAAACAGGGAAGCTGGGGCTAACTATGGCTACACCTTC. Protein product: CASSSNREAGANYGYTF.

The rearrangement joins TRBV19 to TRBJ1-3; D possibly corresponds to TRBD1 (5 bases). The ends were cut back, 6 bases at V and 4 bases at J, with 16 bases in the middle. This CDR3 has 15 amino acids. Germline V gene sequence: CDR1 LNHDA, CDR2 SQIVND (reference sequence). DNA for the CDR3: TGTGCCAGTAGAGCCACAGGTGGGGTCGGAAACACCATATATTTT. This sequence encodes CASRATGGVGNTIYF.

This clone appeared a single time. The CDR3 here is CASSPRDRGEFF. CDR3 sequence (DNA): TGTGCCAGCAGTCCCCGGGACAGGGGGGAGTTCTTC. The chain employs TRBV2 and TRBJ2-1; TRBD1 matches at 11 bases. The V segment lost 5 bases and the J segment 14 bases; nucleotides outside the gene matches: 5. The germline V gene encodes CDR1 SNHLY and CDR2 FYNNEI. The CDR3 runs 12 residues.

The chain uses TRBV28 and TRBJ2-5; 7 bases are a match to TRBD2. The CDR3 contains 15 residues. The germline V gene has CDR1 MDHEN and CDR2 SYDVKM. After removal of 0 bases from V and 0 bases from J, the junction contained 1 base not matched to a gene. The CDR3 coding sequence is TGTGCCAGCAGTTTATGGGGGGGGGACCAAGAGACCCAGTACTTC. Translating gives CASSLWGGDQETQYF.

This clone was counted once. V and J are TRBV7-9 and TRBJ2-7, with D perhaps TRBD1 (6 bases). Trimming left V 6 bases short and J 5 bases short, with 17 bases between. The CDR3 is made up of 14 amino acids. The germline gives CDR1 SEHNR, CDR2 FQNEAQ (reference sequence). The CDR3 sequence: CASSLGAPGNEQYF. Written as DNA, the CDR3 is TGTGCCAGCAGTTTGGGGGCCCCCGGGAACGAGCAGTACTTC.

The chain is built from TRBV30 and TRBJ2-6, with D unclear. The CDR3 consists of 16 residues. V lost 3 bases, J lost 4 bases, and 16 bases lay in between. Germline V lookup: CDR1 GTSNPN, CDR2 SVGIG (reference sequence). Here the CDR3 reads CAWRTYLVSGANVLTF. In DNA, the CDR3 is TGTGCCTGGAGAACATATCTGGTTTCCGGGGCCAACGTCCTGACTTTC.